This T cell receptor (beta chain) was sequenced in a study of CD8+ T cells in alopecia areata. General study results and limits: The study also sequences resident alphabeta T cells of normal skin in scalp samples. Normal scalp showed lower clonality than lesional scalp, especially alopecia totalis/universalis. Mice showed clearer TCR sharing than patients did, a gap that was possibly HLA-related.

About this clone: The target antigen is unknown.

RNA, once extracted, was reverse transcribed into cDNA for use as the sequencing template. The data were produced by immunoSEQ multiplex PCR, yet TCRdb's version contains in-frame clones alone and is incomplete. The sample carries around 150,000 clones, roughly 60% recorded once. The sorting of PBMCs gave CD4+ and CD8+ T cells. The germline CDR1 and CDR2 sequences are SGHDT and YYEEEE. The CDR3 is 13 amino acids. Trimming took 4 bases from V and 2 from J, leaving 9 bases between them. The TCR sequence derives from a human donor in good health. The chain recombines TRBV5-6 with TRBJ1-2, with D maybe TRBD1 (5 bases). The sample comprised CD4+ T cells sorted from blood. The CDR3 DNA sequence: TGTGCCAGCAGCCGGGACTTCAACTATGGCTACACCTTC. It translates to CASSRDFNYGYTF.